This TCR beta chain was retrieved from a study of radiotherapy plus CTLA-4 blockade in lung cancer. The study, taken as a whole, reports: Subsequent to radiotherapy plus ipilimumab, tumor-derived TCR clones underwent expansion in blood.

Turning to this clone: As yet, its antigen is unknown.

The CDR3 contains 15 residues. Germline V gives CDR1 MNHNS, CDR2 SASEGT. The V end was cut by 10 bases, the J end by 2 bases, with 17 bases between. Measured with immunoSEQ multiplex PCR; TCRdb has only the in-frame clones, and not every one. The table includes 30,000 to 35,000 clones, 81% detected once. This sequence was found in a human donor with non-small cell lung cancer that progressed on radiotherapy plus ipilimumab. The genes are TRBV6-1 and TRBJ2-2; a weak D match, TRBD2 (6 bases). This sample comprised peripheral blood, obtained from a patient treated with radiotherapy plus ipilimumab. The DNA for the CDR3 is TGTGCCATCGGGACTGCCCCACTCAACACCGGGGAGCTGTTTTTT. Translated, it gives CAIGTAPLNTGELFF.